The 27 T cell receptor beta chains presented below share a single source sample, sequenced in a study of cytomegalovirus exposure and HLA in healthy donors. A multiplex PCR was run with 60 Vbeta primers and 13 Jbeta primers. TCRdb keeps only in-frame clones here, not all; method: immunoSEQ multiplex PCR. The repertoire holds more than 90,000 clones, with roughly 72% as singletons. Sequencing input: PBMCs. These receptor sequences come from a woman aged 45-60 years in good health and CMV-seropositive.

The CDR3 DNA reads TGCGCCAGCAGCCTGAGAGCGGGGGAAACAGATACGCAGTATTTT. Residues: CASSLRAGETDTQYF. The genes are TRBV4-3 and TRBJ2-3; 8 positions agree with TRBD2. CDR3 length: 15 residues. Germline V gives CDR1 LGHNA, CDR2 YSLEER. Losses at the gene ends were 4 bases for V and 3 bases for J; bases not matched to a gene: 6.

V and J are TRBV7-9 and TRBJ1-2, with D uncertain. Trimming removed 5 bases at V and 0 bases at J, with 16 bases between. CDR1 is SEHNR and CDR2 is FQNEAQ in the germline V gene (reference sequence). The CDR3 runs 16 residues. This CDR3 reads CASSRLPGDANYGYTF. Here the CDR3 DNA reads TGTGCCAGCAGCCGTCTACCGGGAGATGCTAACTATGGCTACACCTTC.

The chain is built from TRBV27 and TRBJ1-5; weak D call: TRBD1 (6 bases). The length of the CDR3 is 16 residues. Per germline, CDR1 MNHEY and CDR2 SMNVEV (reference sequence). Trimming removed 9 bases from V and 0 bases from J, with 18 bases in between. The CDR3 DNA is TGTGCCAGTAACAAAGGGACACCGAATAGCAATCAGCCCCAGCATTTT. Translation gives CASNKGTPNSNQPQHF.

CDR3 sequence (DNA): TGTGCCCAATCCTCTGGAAACACCATATATTTT. Protein: CAQSSGNTIYF. The chain has TRBV25-1 and TRBJ1-3; D gene uncertain. Germline CDR1 is MGHDK and CDR2 is SYGVNS. V lost 11 bases to trimming and J lost 0 bases, with 5 bases between them. The CDR3 has 11 residues.

This rearrangement joins TRBV5-6 to TRBJ1-2, with 9 nucleotides matching TRBD1. CDR3 length equals 13 residues. CDR1 is SGHDT, CDR2 YYEEEE, per germline. Trimming cost V 4 bases and J 8 bases; bases outside gene matches: 6. CDR3 DNA: TGTGCCAGCAGCCGGGGGACAGGGTACGGCTACACCTTC. It yields the protein CASSRGTGYGYTF.

This chain joins TRBV5-1 and TRBJ1-1; maybe TRBD1 (5 bases). The CDR3 has 14 residues. The germline V gene encodes CDR1 SGHRS and CDR2 YFSETQ. V was shortened by 4 bases and J by 3 bases, with 13 bases between the two germline ends. CDR3 DNA: TGCGCCAGCAGCCCGGCGGGGGATCACACTGAAGCTTTCTTT. As protein: CASSPAGDHTEAFF.

This clone was counted a few times. CDR3 coding DNA: TGTGCCAGCAGCGCTTCTAGCGGCCCTAGCACAGATACGCAGTATTTT. Translated: CASSASSGPSTDTQYF. The chain carries TRBV9 and TRBJ2-3, with TRBD2 matching over 7 bases. CDR1 SGDLS and CDR2 YYNGEE come from the germline V gene. After removal of 3 bases from V and 0 bases from J, the junction contained 7 bases not matched to a gene. The CDR3 sequence is 16 residues long.

The V call is TRBV29-1, the J call TRBJ1-1, with 7 bases lining up with TRBD1. Germline V gene lookup returns CDR1 SQVTM and CDR2 ANQGSEA. This CDR3 has 14 amino acids. Trimming removed 0 bases from V and 4 bases from J; junction bases left unmatched: 5. The CDR3 DNA reads TGCAGCGTTGAAGAGACAGGGTTCGGCACTGAAGCTTTCTTT. Translated: CSVEETGFGTEAFF.

The J gene is TRBJ1-3, the V gene TRBV5-4; D is perhaps TRBD1 (6 bases). The CDR3 is made up of 14 amino acids. Germline V lookup: CDR1 SGHNT, CDR2 YYREEE (reference sequence). V lost 2 bases, J lost 1 base, and 7 bases lay in between. The CDR3 nucleotides are TGTGCCAGCAGCTTACAGGGTTCTGGAAACACCATATATTTT. It translates to CASSLQGSGNTIYF.

The chain recombines TRBV6-5 with TRBJ1-1, with 10 bases aligning to TRBD1. The CDR3 runs 15 residues. The V and J ends lost 4 bases and 7 bases, in that order; junction bases with no gene match: 9. Per the germline V gene, CDR1 is MNHEY and CDR2 is SVGAGI. In nucleotides, the CDR3 is TGTGCCAGCAGTTTTGTGACAGGGGGCAGGGGTGAAGCTTTCTTT. Translating it yields CASSFVTGGRGEAFF.

This chain joins TRBV18 and TRBJ2-3; unclear D gene. Germline CDR1 KGHSH, CDR2 LQKENI. This CDR3 is 15 amino acids long. Trimming took off 0 bases at V and 5 bases at J, with 12 bases between the two ends. The CDR3 reads CASSPPGIFLDTQYF. For the CDR3, the DNA is TGTGCCAGCTCACCACCGGGCATTTTCCTAGATACGCAGTATTTT.

The CDR3 region is CASSPPGVLNTEAFF. The DNA for the CDR3 is TGTGCCAGCAGCCCCCCAGGGGTCCTTAACACTGAAGCTTTCTTT. The chain employs TRBV6-5 and TRBJ1-1; D possibly corresponds to TRBD1 (6 bases). The CDR3 is 15 amino acids. Trimming left V 6 bases short and J 2 bases short, with 16 bases between. CDR1 MNHEY and CDR2 SVGAGI come from the germline V gene.

The rearrangement uses TRBV10-3 and TRBJ2-1; 10 nucleotides agree with TRBD2. The CDR3 is made up of 15 amino acids. Germline values: CDR1 ENHRY, CDR2 SYGVKD. Losses at the gene ends were 6 bases for V and 4 bases for J; bases not matched to a gene: 6. CDR3 region: CAIRVSGGEYNEQFF. For the CDR3, the DNA is TGTGCCATCAGGGTCAGCGGGGGGGAATACAATGAGCAGTTCTTC.

J is TRBJ1-4 and V is TRBV6-1; TRBD1 aligns across 10 bases. CDR1 is MNHNS and CDR2 is SASEGT in the germline V gene. This CDR3 is 14 amino acids long. V dropped 4 bases and J dropped 6; count of bases not matched to a gene: 2. The CDR3 protein is CASSGGTGDEKLFF. The CDR3 bases are TGTGCCAGCAGTGGCGGGACAGGGGATGAAAAACTGTTTTTT.

This clone was observed once. The chain combines TRBV18 with TRBJ2-7; a possible D gene is TRBD2 (6 bases). V lost 6 bases and J lost 3, with 9 bases in between. The germline gives CDR1 KGHSH, CDR2 LQKENI. The CDR3 contains 12 residues. The CDR3 sequence is CASSPGGYEQYF. CDR3 bases: TGTGCCAGCTCCCCCGGGGGCTACGAGCAGTACTTC.

The chain recombines TRBV27 with TRBJ2-3, with D possibly matching TRBD2 (5 bases). Deletions cut 4 bases from V and 0 bases from J, with 17 bases between. The V gene's germline CDR1 is MNHEY and CDR2 SMNVEV (reference sequence). The CDR3 is 17 residues long. The CDR3 protein is CASSSPGVLTSTDTQYF. The CDR3 DNA sequence: TGTGCCAGCAGTTCCCCCGGGGTTCTAACTAGCACAGATACGCAGTATTTT.

The rearrangement links TRBV9 to TRBJ2-7, with 9 bases aligning to TRBD2. This CDR3 region has 16 residues. The V and J ends lost 0 bases and 1 base, in that order; junction bases with no gene match: 5. Germline V CDR1 and CDR2: SGDLS, YYNGEE. The chain's CDR3 is CASSVGIAGESYEQYF. CDR3 nucleotides: TGTGCCAGCAGCGTAGGAATAGCGGGAGAATCCTACGAGCAGTACTTC.

This rearrangement joins TRBV29-1 to TRBJ2-5; 8 bases align to TRBD1. CDR3 length: 14 residues. In germline, CDR1 is SQVTM, CDR2 ANQGSEA. Unmatched junction bases numbered 11, after V lost 6 bases and J lost 5 bases. CDR3 nucleotides: TGCAGCGTCGTACCACAGGGGGTCCGGGAGACCCAGTACTTC. This encodes CSVVPQGVRETQYF.

This clone was observed once. The chain combines TRBV5-6 with TRBJ1-2; no firm D call. The V gene lost 4 bases and the J gene lost 4 bases, with 14 bases spanning the gap. Per germline, CDR1 SGHDT and CDR2 YYEEEE. The CDR3 sequence is 14 residues long. The CDR3: CASSPTSAGYGYTF. The DNA of the CDR3 is TGTGCCAGCAGCCCGACCTCGGCGGGCTATGGCTACACCTTC.

The V and J genes are TRBV7-8 and TRBJ2-3, with a possible D match to TRBD2 (6 bases). This CDR3 region has 15 residues. CDR1 is SGHVS, CDR2 FQNEAQ, per germline. The V end lost 4 bases, the J end lost 2 bases, and 13 bases lay between the germline ends. CDR3: CASSSRWGVTDTQYF. The DNA for the CDR3 is TGTGCCAGCAGCTCCCGGTGGGGGGTCACAGATACGCAGTATTTT.

The rearrangement uses TRBV29-1 and TRBJ1-1; D is ambiguous. Germline V gene data show CDR1 as SQVTM and CDR2 as ANQGSEA. V lost 7 bases to trimming and J lost 1 base, with 4 bases between them. The CDR3 length is 10 residues. The CDR3 is CSARNTEAFF. As DNA, the CDR3 is TGCAGCGCTCGGAACACTGAAGCTTTCTTT.

The V call is TRBV29-1, the J call TRBJ2-7; TRBD2 might be the D (5 bases). Trimming removed 0 bases from V and 3 bases from J, with 9 bases in between. The CDR3 extends over 13 amino acids. CDR1 and CDR2 (germline): SQVTM, ANQGSEA. The CDR3 spells CSVEDPTSYEQYF. DNA for the CDR3: TGCAGCGTTGAAGACCCTACTAGCTACGAGCAGTACTTC.

The CDR3 spells CAWSVRPDYNEQFF. CDR3 DNA: TGTGCCTGGAGTGTACGTCCAGATTACAATGAGCAGTTCTTC. The chain recombines TRBV30 with TRBJ2-1; no clear D. CDR1 GTSNPN and CDR2 SVGIG come from the germline V gene (reference sequence). Trimming cost V 0 bases and J 4 bases, with 10 bases left between them. CDR3 length: 14 amino acids.

The chain employs TRBV5-1 and TRBJ2-7; the D gene is possibly TRBD1 (5 bases). Trimming stripped 4 bases from V and 9 bases from J, with 11 bases between. The CDR3 consists of 11 residues. Germline CDR1 reads SGHRS; CDR2 reads YFSETQ. The CDR3 here is CASSPRQWQYF. The CDR3 bases are TGCGCCAGCAGCCCTAGACAGTGGCAGTACTTC.

The chain links TRBV25-1 to TRBJ2-1; tentative D call: TRBD2 (6 bases). This CDR3 contains 17 residues. CDR1 is MGHDK and CDR2 is SYGVNS in the germline V gene. The germline V and J ends were trimmed by 5 bases and 4 bases, with 21 bases remaining between them. The CDR3 reads CASSTTNPGVQYNEQFF. The CDR3 coding sequence is TGTGCCAGCAGTACAACAAACCCGGGGGTCCAGTACAATGAGCAGTTCTTC.

This clone was found a few times. This sequence joins TRBV10-2 and TRBJ2-1; TRBD2 aligns across 10 bases. The ends lost 6 bases at V and 5 bases at J; junction bases unmatched: 4. CDR3 size: 14 residues. Germline lookup yields CDR1 WSHSY and CDR2 SAAADI. CDR3 DNA: TGCGCCAGCAGAGATAGCGGGGGGAACAATGAGCAGTTCTTC. Its translation: CASRDSGGNNEQFF.

This chain joins TRBV19 and TRBJ2-7; unclear D gene. The V and J ends lost 2 bases and 0 bases respectively, with 8 bases between them. The V gene's germline CDR1 is LNHDA and CDR2 SQIVND (reference sequence). The length of the CDR3 is 14 residues. The CDR3 DNA reads as TGTGCCAGTAGTATAAAGGCAGGCTCCTACGAGCAGTACTTC. Protein sequence: CASSIKAGSYEQYF.